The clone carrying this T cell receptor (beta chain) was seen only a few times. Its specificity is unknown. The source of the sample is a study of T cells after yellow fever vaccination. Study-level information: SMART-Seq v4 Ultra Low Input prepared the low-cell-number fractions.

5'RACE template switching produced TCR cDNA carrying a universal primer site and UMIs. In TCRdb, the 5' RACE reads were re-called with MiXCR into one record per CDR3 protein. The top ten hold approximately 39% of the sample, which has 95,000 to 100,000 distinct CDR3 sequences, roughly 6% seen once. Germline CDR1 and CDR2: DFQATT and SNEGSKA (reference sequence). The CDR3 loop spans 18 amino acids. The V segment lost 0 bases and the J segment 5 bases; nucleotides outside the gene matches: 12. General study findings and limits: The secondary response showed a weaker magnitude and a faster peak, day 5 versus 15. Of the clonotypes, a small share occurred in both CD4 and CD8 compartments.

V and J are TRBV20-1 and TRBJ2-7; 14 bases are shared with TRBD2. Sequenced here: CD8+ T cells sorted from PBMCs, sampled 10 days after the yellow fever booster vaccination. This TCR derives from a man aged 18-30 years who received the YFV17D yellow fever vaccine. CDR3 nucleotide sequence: TGCAGTGCTAGAGACACCCGGACTAGCGGGGGGCCCGCCCACGAGCAGTACTTC. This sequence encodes CSARDTRTSGGPAHEQYF.